This T cell receptor beta chain was identified during a study of post-analysis software for immune sequencing data. Overall study results and limits: Controls showed lower frequencies than patients for a few TRBV segments, and TRBV5-6, TRBV5-1 and TRBV20-1 were among these.

Germline CDR1 reads MGHRA; CDR2 reads YSYEKL. The ends were cut back, 1 base at V and 0 bases at J, with 10 bases in the middle. This CDR3 spans 17 amino acids. This clonotype was detected a few times. The antigen remains unidentified. cDNA libraries for TCR beta contained unique molecular identifiers. TCRdb called the PCR reads again in MiXCR, with one record for every CDR3 protein. This sample has more than 350,000 distinct CDR3 sequences; approximately 42% occur once, and the top ten carry less than 8%. The sequenced sample consisted of blood. The chain combines TRBV4-1 with TRBJ2-6; D gene uncertain. The source of this sequence is a girl aged 2-9 years with multiple sclerosis. The CDR3 spells CASSQGIVLSGANVLTF. In nucleotides, the CDR3 is TGCGCCAGCAGCCAAGGGATTGTGCTCTCTGGGGCCAACGTCCTGACTTTC.